These 21 T cell receptor beta chains were all obtained from the same sample, sequenced in a study of T cell changes during pregnancy in multiple sclerosis. Method: immunoSEQ multiplex PCR; TCRdb's copy keeps in-frame clones and lacks some. The data show about 40,000 clones, more than 80% seen once. Specimen: CD4+ T cells from peripheral blood mononuclear cells, collected in the third trimester of pregnancy. Every receptor here comes from a female donor with multiple sclerosis, enrolled in a pregnancy study.

The rearrangement joins TRBV7-9 to TRBJ1-1; D gene uncertain. Germline V gene data show CDR1 as SEHNR and CDR2 as FQNEAQ (reference sequence). The CDR3 runs 15 residues. The V gene lost 8 bases and the J gene lost 5 bases, with 21 bases spanning the gap. The CDR3 here is CASLPWAGVRTEAFF. DNA of the CDR3: TGTGCCAGCCTCCCTTGGGCGGGTGTAAGGACTGAAGCTTTCTTT.

The J gene is TRBJ2-5, the V gene TRBV5-1; D is uncertain. V dropped 6 bases and J dropped 5 bases, with 8 bases sitting between them. Per the germline V gene, CDR1 is SGHRS and CDR2 is YFSETQ. The CDR3 is 11 residues long. CDR3 coding DNA: TGCGCCAGCACCCTTGAGGAGACCCAGTACTTC. Translation: CASTLEETQYF.

The V gene is TRBV19, the J gene TRBJ2-7; possible D gene TRBD2, 5 bases. The CDR3 extends over 13 amino acids. Germline V gene sequence: CDR1 LNHDA, CDR2 SQIVND (reference sequence). The V end was cut by 2 bases, the J end by 6 bases, with 11 bases between. The CDR3 here is CASSILGGGEQYF. Written as DNA, the CDR3 is TGTGCCAGTAGTATACTAGGAGGAGGCGAGCAGTACTTC.

The chain links TRBV5-1 to TRBJ2-1, with 7 nucleotides matching TRBD1. Unmatched junction bases numbered 13, after V lost 5 bases and J lost 2 bases. The CDR3 has 17 amino acids. The germline V gene has CDR1 SGHRS and CDR2 YFSETQ. The CDR3 DNA sequence: TGCGCCAGCAGACGGACAGGTACCCCGGCTGCCTACAATGAGCAGTTCTTC. It codes for CASRRTGTPAAYNEQFF.

The V gene is TRBV5-1, the J gene TRBJ1-1; 11 bases are a match to TRBD1. The V and J ends lost 3 bases and 7 bases, in that order; junction bases with no gene match: 5. Per the germline V gene, CDR1 is SGHRS and CDR2 is YFSETQ. This CDR3 has 14 amino acids. The CDR3 sequence: CASSWTGGGGEAFF. CDR3 nucleotide sequence: TGCGCCAGCAGCTGGACAGGGGGCGGGGGTGAAGCTTTCTTT.

The rearrangement links TRBV10-1 to TRBJ2-1; 14 nucleotides align to TRBD2. The CDR3 covers 14 residues. Germline V gives CDR1 WNHNN, CDR2 SYGVQD (reference sequence). J gave up 12 bases and V 4 bases, and 5 bases lay outside the gene matches. The CDR3 DNA reads as TGCGCCAGCAGTGCCGGGACTAGCGGGAGACGGCAGTTCTTC. It is translated as CASSAGTSGRRQFF.

This sequence joins TRBV19 and TRBJ2-1; 12 bases line up with TRBD2. J was trimmed by 8 bases and V by 1 base; bases with no gene match: 3. Germline lookup yields CDR1 LNHDA and CDR2 SQIVND (reference sequence). The CDR3 has 15 residues. CDR3 bases: TGTGCCAGTAGTATAGGACTAGCGGGAGTGGATGAGCAGTTCTTC. Its translation is CASSIGLAGVDEQFF.

The V and J genes are TRBV2 and TRBJ1-1; TRBD1 matches 8 bases. The V gene's germline CDR1 is SNHLY and CDR2 FYNNEI. V gave up 1 base and J gave up 0 bases; unmatched junction bases: 10. The CDR3 length is 18 residues. CDR3 nucleotides: TGTGCCAGCAGTGAAGGCCCAGGGGGCGAACTCATGAACACTGAAGCTTTCTTT. It yields the protein CASSEGPGGELMNTEAFF.

Only one count was recorded for this clone. The chain uses TRBV28 and TRBJ2-1; TRBD2 agrees at 8 bases. The CDR3 has 14 amino acids. Germline V CDR1 and CDR2: MDHEN, SYDVKM. Germline trimming cut 5 bases from V and 7 bases from J; bases unmatched to any gene: 7. Here the CDR3 DNA reads TGTGCCAGCAGTCCCATCCGACTAGCGAATGAGCAGTTCTTC. Its protein is CASSPIRLANEQFF. The full variable domain, in which reference TRBV28 and TRBJ2-1 provide the parts outside the CDR3, is DVKVTQSSRYLVKRTGEKVFLECVQDMDHENMFWYRQDPGLGLRLIYFSYDVKMKEKGDIPEGYSVSREKKERFSLILESASTNQTSMYLCASSPIRLANEQFFGPGTRLTVL.

The rearrangement joins TRBV5-5 to TRBJ2-7, with D possibly matching TRBD2 (5 bases). The germline CDR1 and CDR2 sequences are SGHKS and YYEKEE (reference sequence). The CDR3 covers 15 residues. V lost 0 bases and J 6 bases, leaving 16 bases between the germline ends. Written as DNA, the CDR3 is TGTGCCAGCAGCTTGGAGAGGGTTATTCGGTCCGAGCAGTACTTC. Encoded protein: CASSLERVIRSEQYF.

The chain couples TRBV28 to TRBJ1-5, with 8 bases matching TRBD1. The CDR3 extends over 17 amino acids. The V and J ends lost 6 bases and 0 bases, in that order; junction bases with no gene match: 10. CDR1 MDHEN and CDR2 SYDVKM come from the germline V gene. The DNA of the CDR3 is TGTGCCAGCAGCTCACCAGGGACAGGAGTTAGCAATCAGCCCCAGCATTTT. Translation gives CASSSPGTGVSNQPQHF.

This clone occurred once. The chain has TRBV20-1 and TRBJ2-7, with D perhaps TRBD2 (5 bases). The V and J ends lost 5 bases and 5 bases respectively, with 10 bases between them. Germline CDR1 is DFQATT and CDR2 is SNEGSKA (reference sequence). The CDR3 spans 11 residues. The chain's CDR3 is CSASKGDEQYF. The CDR3 DNA reads as TGCAGTGCTTCAAAGGGAGACGAGCAGTACTTC.

The chain links TRBV9 to TRBJ2-5; D possibly corresponds to TRBD2 (7 bases). Germline V gene sequence: CDR1 SGDLS, CDR2 YYNGEE. The CDR3 is made up of 16 amino acids. V lost 0 bases and J 5 bases, leaving 17 bases between the germline ends. The CDR3 loop is CASSVGGGAGDETQYF. Written as DNA, the CDR3 is TGTGCCAGCAGCGTAGGAGGGGGTGCGGGAGATGAGACCCAGTACTTC.

The genes are TRBV9 and TRBJ2-5; TRBD2 matches 8 bases. Germline V CDR1 and CDR2: SGDLS, YYNGEE. The CDR3 runs 17 residues. V trimming: 0 bases; J trimming: 0 bases; junction bases outside the gene matches: 7. As DNA, the CDR3 is TGTGCCAGCAGCGTAGCCTCTCGGGGGGGGTACCAAGAGACCCAGTACTTC. It specifies CASSVASRGGYQETQYF.

The J gene is TRBJ1-2, the V gene TRBV4-3, with 7 bases matching TRBD1. This CDR3 has 18 residues. Germline loops: CDR1 LGHNA, CDR2 YSLEER. Unmatched junction bases numbered 14, after V lost 0 bases and J lost 4 bases. For the CDR3, the DNA is TGCGCCAGCAGCCAAGATTTAGGGGGAAGGGGGCGCGGCTATGGCTACACCTTC. It translates to CASSQDLGGRGRGYGYTF.

The rearrangement links TRBV27 to TRBJ2-1; D is unresolved. Germline values: CDR1 MNHEY, CDR2 SMNVEV (reference sequence). V lost 6 bases and J 0 bases, leaving 9 bases between the germline ends. The CDR3 has 14 residues. The CDR3 DNA reads as TGTGCCAGCAGGTTCCGGAGCTCCTACAATGAGCAGTTCTTC. Protein product: CASRFRSSYNEQFF.

In nucleotides, the CDR3 is TGTGCCAGCAGCCAAGATTTATCGGTACCCAATGAGCAGTTCTTC. Translation gives CASSQDLSVPNEQFF. The rearrangement links TRBV4-2 to TRBJ2-1; D not certain. Germline V gene lookup returns CDR1 LGHNA and CDR2 YNFKEQ. V shed 0 bases and J shed 6 bases, with 12 bases lying between them. This CDR3 region has 15 residues.

The chain joins TRBV5-1 to TRBJ2-3; 9 bases are a match to TRBD2. After removal of 5 bases from V and 2 bases from J, the junction contained 6 bases not matched to a gene. CDR1 is SGHRS, CDR2 YFSETQ, per germline. There are 15 residues in the CDR3. CDR3 residues: CASRYSSGTTDTQYF. CDR3 coding DNA: TGCGCCAGCAGATATTCTAGCGGGACCACAGATACGCAGTATTTT.

The rearrangement joins TRBV5-1 to TRBJ2-3; no definite D call. Germline CDR1 and CDR2: SGHRS and YFSETQ. Trimming pared 1 base from V and 4 bases from J, leaving 7 bases between. The CDR3 totals 13 residues. In DNA, the CDR3 is TGCGCCAGCAGCTTGATAGTGCCAGATACGCAGTATTTT. Its protein product is CASSLIVPDTQYF.

This rearrangement joins TRBV28 to TRBJ2-3, with 8 bases aligning to TRBD2. Trimming cost V 5 bases and J 9 bases; bases outside gene matches: 7. CDR1 and CDR2 (germline): MDHEN, SYDVKM. This CDR3 is 13 amino acids long. The CDR3 DNA follows: TGTGCCAGCAGTCAGACTAGCGAGCGGACGCAGTATTTT. This encodes CASSQTSERTQYF.

This clone came up once. CDR3 loop: CASKKTTGYYREQYF. DNA of the CDR3: TGTGCCAGCAAAAAAACCACAGGGTACTATCGGGAGCAGTACTTC. This chain joins TRBV27 and TRBJ2-7; tentative D call: TRBD1 (6 bases). Germline CDR1 is MNHEY and CDR2 is SMNVEV (reference sequence). Trimming stripped 7 bases from V and 7 bases from J, with 23 bases between. The CDR3 covers 15 residues.